This passage covers 30 T cell receptor beta chains from one sample sequenced in a study of T-cell reconstitution after alpha-beta-depleted transplantation in children. Preparation of the TCRbeta library involved a method that used unique molecular identifiers. One entry per CDR3 protein results from TCRdb running MiXCR on the PCR reads. The data hold 400,000 to 500,000 distinct CDR3 sequences, with approximately 11% observed a single time. The sequences come from PBMCs from the stem cell graft donor, collected from the stem cell graft. Every receptor here comes from a human donor who donated a stem cell graft to a child with acute myeloid leukemia.

In this sample, this clonotype turned up many times. The chain is built from TRBV7-2 and TRBJ2-7; a weak D match, TRBD1 (6 bases). The CDR3 length is 15 residues. V was trimmed by 1 base and J by 0 bases, leaving 10 bases between them. From germline, CDR1 is SGHTA and CDR2 FQGNSA. Here the CDR3 reads CASSLDRDSSYEQYF. The CDR3 DNA reads as TGTGCCAGCAGCTTAGACAGGGATAGCTCCTACGAGCAGTACTTC.

With regard to this clonotype: The CDR3 carries no conserved terminal phenylalanine or tryptophan, so it likely arises from a read error. V gene TRBV4-1 combines with J gene TRBJ2-2; 11 bases align to TRBD2. The germline gives CDR1 MGHRA, CDR2 YSYEKL. V lost 4 bases to trimming and J lost 3 bases; unmatched junction nucleotides: 4. The CDR3 sequence is 16 residues long. The CDR3 DNA reads TGCGCCAGCAGCCTGTTAGCGGGAGGGGACACCGGGGAGCTGTTTATT. Encoded protein: CASSLLAGGDTGELFI.

The chain joins TRBV7-2 to TRBJ2-3, with 11 positions matching TRBD2. This CDR3 has 16 amino acids. Germline V CDR1 and CDR2: SGHTA, FQGNSA. The V and J ends lost 4 bases and 5 bases, in that order; junction bases with no gene match: 8. As DNA, the CDR3 is TGTGCCAGCAGCTCACTAGCGGGAGCGGGTATAGATACGCAGTATTTT. This sequence encodes CASSSLAGAGIDTQYF.

At least ten counts were recorded for this clonotype. This chain uses TRBV12-3 or TRBV12-4 with TRBJ2-7; TRBD1 matches 9 bases. Losses at the gene ends were 6 bases for V and 1 base for J; bases not matched to a gene: 4. The CDR3 runs 14 residues. The CDR3 DNA reads TGTGCCAGCAGAGGACAGGGGATTTCCTACGAGCAGTACTTC. Encoded protein: CASRGQGISYEQYF.

This chain uses TRBV27 with TRBJ2-7; D unclear. This CDR3 is 13 amino acids long. V shed 5 bases and J shed 2 bases, with 10 bases lying between them. Germline-derived CDR1 and CDR2 are MNHEY and SMNVEV (reference sequence). The CDR3 protein is CASSIDITYEQYF. In DNA form, the CDR3 reads TGTGCCAGCAGTATTGACATTACCTACGAGCAGTACTTC.

This clonotype was observed a handful of times. CDR3: CASSQPTGATEAFF. CDR3 DNA: TGTGCCAGCAGCCAACCGACAGGGGCCACTGAAGCTTTCTTT. This chain links TRBV3-1 with TRBJ1-1, with TRBD1 identical over 8 bases. Trimming at V came to 2 bases and at J to 4 bases, leaving 3 bases not matched to a gene. This CDR3 is built from 14 residues. CDR1 is LGHDT, CDR2 YNNKEL, per germline (reference sequence).

J is TRBJ2-2 and V is TRBV9; no reliable D call. V dropped 3 bases and J dropped 4 bases, with 7 bases sitting between them. The germline gives CDR1 SGDLS, CDR2 YYNGEE. The CDR3 covers 13 residues. This CDR3 reads CASSGVLTGELFF. The CDR3 DNA is TGTGCCAGCAGCGGGGTCCTCACCGGGGAGCTGTTTTTT.

This clonotype was recorded a few times. This chain joins TRBV7-9 and TRBJ2-7; either TRBD1 or TRBD2 may fit D (5 bases each). From germline, CDR1 is SEHNR and CDR2 FQNEAQ (reference sequence). The CDR3 sequence is 15 residues long. The V end lost 5 bases, the J end lost 3 bases, and 17 bases lay between the germline ends. CDR3 DNA: TGTGCCAGCAGCACCGCCGGGACGGGGAGCTACGAGCAGTACTTC. Translated: CASSTAGTGSYEQYF.

There are many counts of this clonotype. The V and J genes are TRBV5-1 and TRBJ1-6; TRBD1 is a possible D gene (6 bases). V was shortened by 0 bases and J by 10 bases, with 14 bases between the two germline ends. The CDR3 extends over 15 amino acids. The germline CDR1 and CDR2 sequences are SGHRS and YFSETQ. CDR3 protein: CASSLVGQSESPLHF. As DNA, the CDR3 is TGCGCCAGCAGCTTGGTCGGACAGTCGGAGTCACCCCTCCACTTT. Full variable domain (outside the CDR3, taken from reference TRBV5-1 and TRBJ1-6): KAGVTQTPRYLIKTRGQQVTLSCSPISGHRSVSWYQQTPGQGLQFLFEYFSETQRNKGNFPGRFSGRQFSNSRSEMNVSTLELGDSALYLCASSLVGQSESPLHFGNGTRLTVT.

The J gene is TRBJ2-3, the V gene TRBV3-1; 7 bases fit TRBD2. CDR3 length equals 15 residues. CDR1 is LGHDT, CDR2 YNNKEL, per germline (reference sequence). After removal of 11 bases from V and 1 base from J, the junction contained 12 bases not matched to a gene. Written as DNA, the CDR3 is TGTGCCTCCACCCAACTCGCGGGAGGCACAGATACGCAGTATTTT. Its translation is CASTQLAGGTDTQYF.

This sequence joins TRBV5-1 and TRBJ1-1; possible D gene TRBD1, 6 bases. From germline, CDR1 is SGHRS and CDR2 YFSETQ. Trimming pared 4 bases from V and 10 bases from J, leaving 17 bases between. The CDR3 totals 13 residues. CDR3 region: CASSLTGHGGAFF. Here the CDR3 DNA reads TGCGCCAGCAGCCTAACAGGGCACGGCGGAGCTTTCTTT.

This clonotype occurred many times. The chain is built from TRBV29-1 and TRBJ2-5; D is possibly TRBD2 (5 bases). V was trimmed by 5 bases and J by 5 bases, leaving 18 bases between them. Germline-derived CDR1 and CDR2 are SQVTM and ANQGSEA. This CDR3 contains 14 residues. CDR3 nucleotide sequence: TGCAGCGTTTCCACTAGAACTACTGGGGAGACCCAGTACTTC. This gives the protein CSVSTRTTGETQYF.

This clonotype appeared once. At one of its ends the junction is not consistent with the germline gene, which may arise from a read error. V is TRBV4-1 and J is TRBJ2-3, with D possibly being TRBD2 (6 bases). The CDR3 is 16 amino acids. CDR1 and CDR2 (germline): MGHRA, YSYEKL. CDR3 nucleotides: TGCACCAGCAGCCAATTGCTAGCGATTGGCACAGATACGCAGTATTTT. This sequence encodes CTSSQLLAIGTDTQYF.

This chain connects TRBV20-1 to TRBJ2-2, with D perhaps assigned TRBD1 or TRBD2 (5 bases each). Germline assignment: CDR1 DFQATT and CDR2 SNEGSKA (reference sequence). CDR3 length: 15 amino acids. The V and J ends lost 2 bases and 1 base respectively, with 11 bases between them. The CDR3 loop is CSARQGTGNTGELFF. DNA for the CDR3: TGCAGTGCTAGACAAGGGACGGGGAACACCGGGGAGCTGTTTTTT.

Ten or more counts support this clonotype. The chain recombines TRBV29-1 with TRBJ1-1; 9 nucleotides agree with TRBD1. This CDR3 spans 12 amino acids. The germline V gene encodes CDR1 SQVTM and CDR2 ANQGSEA. V lost 7 bases and J lost 5; bases outside the gene matches: 5. Here the CDR3 reads CSGQGVGTEAFF. For the CDR3, the DNA is TGCAGCGGACAGGGGGTGGGGACTGAAGCTTTCTTT.

The chain is built from TRBV18 and TRBJ2-5, with D perhaps matching TRBD2 (6 bases). Germline V gene lookup returns CDR1 KGHSH and CDR2 LQKENI. CDR3 size: 14 residues. Between the trimmed V and J ends, which lost 6 bases and 3 bases, there was a span of 14 bases. CDR3 sequence: CASSSPEGKETQYF. The CDR3 nucleotides are TGTGCCAGCTCCTCACCGGAGGGGAAAGAGACCCAGTACTTC.

This clonotype was seen at least ten times. The chain uses TRBV5-1 and TRBJ2-3; no reliable D call. The CDR3 spans 13 residues. Germline V lookup: CDR1 SGHRS, CDR2 YFSETQ. V lost 6 bases and J lost 0, with 8 bases in between. The CDR3 DNA is TGCGCCAGCATGATGCCTAGCACAGATACGCAGTATTTT. Encoded protein: CASMMPSTDTQYF.

This chain connects TRBV20-1 to TRBJ1-1; no reliable D call. The V gene lost 0 bases and the J gene lost 2 bases, with 13 bases spanning the gap. The CDR3 consists of 15 residues. Germline CDR1 and CDR2: DFQATT and SNEGSKA (reference sequence). Here the CDR3 reads CSARDTRVFNTEAFF. The CDR3 region has the DNA TGCAGTGCTAGAGATACCCGGGTATTTAACACTGAAGCTTTCTTT.

This clonotype appeared a few times. The rearrangement links TRBV12-3 or TRBV12-4 to TRBJ1-4, with D possibly matching TRBD1 (5 bases). The CDR3 extends over 16 amino acids. Trimming removed 6 bases at V and 3 bases at J, with 17 bases between. CDR3 loop: CASRSSRVRANEKLFF. The CDR3 DNA follows: TGTGCCAGCAGATCGAGCAGGGTGCGGGCTAATGAAAAACTGTTTTTT.

In its sample, this clonotype was seen many times. This sequence joins TRBV12-3 or TRBV12-4 and TRBJ2-1; 12 nucleotides agree with TRBD1. The CDR3 contains 15 residues. J gave up 10 bases and V 5 bases, and 9 bases lay outside the gene matches. The CDR3 reads CASSATGTGGMEQFF. In nucleotides, the CDR3 is TGTGCCAGCAGTGCTACCGGGACAGGGGGCATGGAGCAGTTCTTC.

This clonotype was observed a handful of times. The chain couples TRBV7-2 to TRBJ2-5, with 11 bases lining up with TRBD2. The CDR3 has 15 residues. Germline V gene data show CDR1 as SGHTA and CDR2 as FQGNSA. J lost 5 bases, V lost 5 bases, and 7 bases had no gene match. CDR3: CASSKGLAARETQYF. The CDR3 bases are TGTGCCAGCAGCAAGGGACTAGCGGCGAGGGAGACCCAGTACTTC.

This clonotype occurred many times. The chain recombines TRBV7-2 with TRBJ2-1; TRBD2 is a possible D gene (5 bases). V lost 5 bases and J lost 0, with 17 bases in between. There are 17 residues in the CDR3. From germline, CDR1 is SGHTA and CDR2 FQGNSA. CDR3 sequence: CASSGSGGLLSYNEQFF. The CDR3, as DNA: TGTGCCAGCAGCGGCAGCGGAGGCCTTCTCTCCTACAATGAGCAGTTCTTC.

This clonotype was found many times. This chain joins TRBV6-2 or TRBV6-3 and TRBJ1-2; D gene ambiguous. The V and J ends lost 5 bases and 8 bases respectively, with 12 bases between them. CDR1 is MNHEY, CDR2 SVGEGT, per germline. The CDR3 consists of 12 residues. CDR3 loop: CASSTGSWGYTF. In nucleotides, the CDR3 is TGTGCCAGCAGTACGGGATCCTGGGGCTACACCTTC.

The chain combines TRBV5-1 with TRBJ1-2; D possibly corresponds to TRBD1 (6 bases). Germline assignment: CDR1 SGHRS and CDR2 YFSETQ. The CDR3 covers 14 residues. The ends were cut back, 3 bases at V and 6 bases at J, with 15 bases in the middle. The CDR3 sequence is CASSSSGAVDGYTF. The CDR3 bases are TGCGCCAGCAGCTCCTCAGGGGCGGTGGATGGCTACACCTTC. Full variable domain (outside the CDR3, taken from reference TRBV5-1 and TRBJ1-2): KAGVTQTPRYLIKTRGQQVTLSCSPISGHRSVSWYQQTPGQGLQFLFEYFSETQRNKGNFPGRFSGRQFSNSRSEMNVSTLELGDSALYLCASSSSGAVDGYTFGSGTRLTVV.

This clonotype has at least ten counts. The rearrangement joins TRBV7-9 to TRBJ2-2; D gene unclear. The length of the CDR3 is 14 residues. CDR1 and CDR2 from the germline V gene are SEHNR and FQNEAQ (reference sequence). Trimming cost V 5 bases and J 2 bases, with 9 bases left between them. The CDR3 loop reads CASSPPRNTGELFF. The CDR3 nucleotides are TGTGCCAGCAGCCCCCCACGTAACACCGGGGAGCTGTTTTTT.

This clonotype showed up many times. V usage is TRBV12-3 or TRBV12-4 and J usage is TRBJ2-5; D is unresolved. The CDR3 runs 13 residues. The V and J ends lost 5 bases and 5 bases respectively, with 12 bases between them. Written as DNA, the CDR3 is TGTGCCAGCAGTCCCCAGTTGGTTGAGACCCAGTACTTC. Amino acids: CASSPQLVETQYF.

This clonotype was counted a few times. This rearrangement joins TRBV6-2 or TRBV6-3 to TRBJ2-6, with D perhaps given as TRBD1 or TRBD2 (5 bases each). Trimming left V 8 bases short and J 4 bases short, with 12 bases between. Germline V lookup: CDR1 MNHEY, CDR2 SVGEGT. The CDR3 has 14 residues. CDR3 in amino acids: CASAYRDGANVLTF. CDR3 DNA sequence: TGTGCCAGCGCGTACCGGGACGGGGCCAACGTCCTGACTTTC.

The chain joins TRBV6-1 to TRBJ1-4; D uncertain. The CDR3 is 16 residues long. V was trimmed by 6 bases and J by 6 bases, leaving 20 bases between them. CDR1 and CDR2 (germline): MNHNS, SASEGT. The CDR3 coding sequence is TGTGCCAGCAGACCCATAAGCCCCATCACTTATGAAAAACTGTTTTTT. It is translated as CASRPISPITYEKLFF.

The rearrangement joins TRBV12-3 or TRBV12-4 to TRBJ1-1, with D uncertain. V dropped 7 bases and J dropped 1 base, with 13 bases sitting between them. The CDR3 runs to 14 residues. The CDR3 loop reads CASTQQRRNTEAFF. CDR3 DNA sequence: TGTGCCAGCACCCAACAGAGACGGAACACTGAAGCTTTCTTT.

This clonotype was counted ten times or more. J is TRBJ2-2 and V is TRBV9, with D hard to call. Between the trimmed V and J ends, which lost 0 bases and 4 bases, there was a span of 10 bases. Germline values: CDR1 SGDLS, CDR2 YYNGEE. CDR3 length: 15 amino acids. The CDR3 DNA is TGTGCCAGCAGCGTAGGTGGAGTGGGCACCGGGGAGCTGTTTTTT. It codes for CASSVGGVGTGELFF.